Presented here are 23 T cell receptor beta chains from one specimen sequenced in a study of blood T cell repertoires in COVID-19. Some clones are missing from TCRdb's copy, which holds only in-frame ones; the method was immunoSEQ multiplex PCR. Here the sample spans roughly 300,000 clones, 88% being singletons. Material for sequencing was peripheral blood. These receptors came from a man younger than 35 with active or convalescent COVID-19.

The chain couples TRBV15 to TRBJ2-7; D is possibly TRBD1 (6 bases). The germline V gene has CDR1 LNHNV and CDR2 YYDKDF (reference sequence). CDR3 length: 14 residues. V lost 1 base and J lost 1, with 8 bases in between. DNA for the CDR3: TGTGCCACCAGCAGAGCCGGACAGTCCTACGAGCAGTACTTC. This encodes CATSRAGQSYEQYF.

CDR3 nucleotides: TGTGCCAGCAGCTCACAGGGGAATCGAGATACGCAGTATTTT. This sequence encodes CASSSQGNRDTQYF. The V and J genes are TRBV5-6 and TRBJ2-3; 7 bases are a match to TRBD1. Germline V gene lookup returns CDR1 SGHDT and CDR2 YYEEEE. V was pared by 3 bases and J by 5 bases, with 6 bases of the junction left unmatched. The CDR3 has 14 amino acids.

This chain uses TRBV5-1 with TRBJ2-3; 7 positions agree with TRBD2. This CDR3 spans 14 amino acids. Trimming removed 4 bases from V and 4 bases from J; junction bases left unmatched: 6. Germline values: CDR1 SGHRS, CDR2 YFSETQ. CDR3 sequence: CASSPGGDSDTQYF. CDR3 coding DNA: TGCGCCAGCAGCCCTGGGGGGGACTCAGATACGCAGTATTTT.

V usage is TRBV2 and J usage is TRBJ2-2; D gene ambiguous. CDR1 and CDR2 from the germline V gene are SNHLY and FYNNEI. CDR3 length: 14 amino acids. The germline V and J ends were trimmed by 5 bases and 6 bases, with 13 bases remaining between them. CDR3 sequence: CASSMFSQAGELFF. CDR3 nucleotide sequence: TGTGCCAGCAGTATGTTTAGTCAGGCCGGGGAGCTGTTTTTT.

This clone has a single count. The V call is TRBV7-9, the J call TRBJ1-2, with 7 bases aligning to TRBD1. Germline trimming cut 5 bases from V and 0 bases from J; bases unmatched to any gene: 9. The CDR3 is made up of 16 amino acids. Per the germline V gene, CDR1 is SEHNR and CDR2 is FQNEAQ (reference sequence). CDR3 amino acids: CASSPGIGTANYGYTF. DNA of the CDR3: TGTGCCAGCAGCCCAGGGATTGGGACAGCTAACTATGGCTACACCTTC.

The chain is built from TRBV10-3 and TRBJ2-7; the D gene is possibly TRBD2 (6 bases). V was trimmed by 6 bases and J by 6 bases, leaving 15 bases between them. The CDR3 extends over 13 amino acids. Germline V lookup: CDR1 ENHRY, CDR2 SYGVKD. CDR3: CAISPGEVCEQYF. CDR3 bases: TGTGCCATCAGCCCCGGGGAGGTTTGCGAGCAGTACTTC.

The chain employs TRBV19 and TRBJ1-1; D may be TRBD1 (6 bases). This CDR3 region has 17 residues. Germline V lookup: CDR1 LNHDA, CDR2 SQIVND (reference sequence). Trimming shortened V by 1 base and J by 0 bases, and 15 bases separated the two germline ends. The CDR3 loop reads CASSIVGGVSMNTEAFF. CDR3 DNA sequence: TGTGCCAGTAGTATAGTAGGGGGGGTGAGCATGAACACTGAAGCTTTCTTT.

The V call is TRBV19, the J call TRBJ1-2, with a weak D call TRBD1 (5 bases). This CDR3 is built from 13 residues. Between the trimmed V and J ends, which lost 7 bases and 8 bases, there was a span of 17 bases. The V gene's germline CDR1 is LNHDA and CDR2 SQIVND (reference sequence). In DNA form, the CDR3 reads TGTGCCAGTACCCCCTCTTCGGGGGACGGCTACACCTTC. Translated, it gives CASTPSSGDGYTF.

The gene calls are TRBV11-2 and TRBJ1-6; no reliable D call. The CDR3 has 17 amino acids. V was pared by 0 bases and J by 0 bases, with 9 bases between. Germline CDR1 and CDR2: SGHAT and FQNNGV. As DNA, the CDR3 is TGTGCCAGCAGCTTAGACGGGTTAAGCTCCTATAATTCACCCCTCCACTTT. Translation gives CASSLDGLSSYNSPLHF.

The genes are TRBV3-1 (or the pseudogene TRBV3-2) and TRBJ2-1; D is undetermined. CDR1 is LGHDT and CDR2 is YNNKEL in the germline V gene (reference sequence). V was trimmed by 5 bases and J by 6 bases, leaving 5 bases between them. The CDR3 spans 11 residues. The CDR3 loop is CASSYSNEQFF. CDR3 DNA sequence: TGTGCCAGCAGCTACAGCAATGAGCAGTTCTTC.

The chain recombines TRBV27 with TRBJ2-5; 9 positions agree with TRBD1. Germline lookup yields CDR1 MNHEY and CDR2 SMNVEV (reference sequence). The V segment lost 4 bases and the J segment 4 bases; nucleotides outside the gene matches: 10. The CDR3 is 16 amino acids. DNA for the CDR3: TGTGCCAGCAGTTCGTACGGACAGGGGATCGGAGAGACCCAGTACTTC. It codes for CASSSYGQGIGETQYF.

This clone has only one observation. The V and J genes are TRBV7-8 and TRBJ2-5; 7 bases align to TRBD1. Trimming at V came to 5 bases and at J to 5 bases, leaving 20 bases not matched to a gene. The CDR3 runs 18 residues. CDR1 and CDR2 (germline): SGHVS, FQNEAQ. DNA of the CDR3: TGTGCCAGCAGCCCCGCTGGTGGGACAGAAGGATCCGTGGAGACCCAGTACTTC. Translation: CASSPAGGTEGSVETQYF.

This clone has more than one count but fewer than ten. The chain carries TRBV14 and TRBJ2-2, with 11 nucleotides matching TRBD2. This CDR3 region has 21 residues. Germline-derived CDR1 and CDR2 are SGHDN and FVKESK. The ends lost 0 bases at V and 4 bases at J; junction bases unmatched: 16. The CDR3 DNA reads TGTGCCAGCAGCCAAGACTTAGCGGGGGGGCTTAAAGTCCAGGGCACCGGGGAGCTGTTTTTT. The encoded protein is CASSQDLAGGLKVQGTGELFF.

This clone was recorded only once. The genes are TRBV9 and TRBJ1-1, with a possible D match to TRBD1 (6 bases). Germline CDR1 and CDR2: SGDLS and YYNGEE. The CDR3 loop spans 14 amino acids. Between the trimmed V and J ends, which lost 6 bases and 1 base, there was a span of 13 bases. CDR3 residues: CASTPQTGNTEAFF. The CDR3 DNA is TGTGCCAGCACCCCCCAGACAGGGAACACTGAAGCTTTCTTT.

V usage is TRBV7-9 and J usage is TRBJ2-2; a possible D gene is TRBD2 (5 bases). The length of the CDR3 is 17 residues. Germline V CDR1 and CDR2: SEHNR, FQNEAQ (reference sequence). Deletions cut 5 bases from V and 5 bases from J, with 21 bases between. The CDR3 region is CASSPADSSGFTGELFF. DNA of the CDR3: TGTGCCAGCAGCCCAGCTGACTCCAGCGGTTTTACCGGGGAGCTGTTTTTT.

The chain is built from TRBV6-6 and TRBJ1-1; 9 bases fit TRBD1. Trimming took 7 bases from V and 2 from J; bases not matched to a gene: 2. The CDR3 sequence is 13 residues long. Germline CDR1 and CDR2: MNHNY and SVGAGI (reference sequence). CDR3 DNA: TGTGCCAGCACCACAGGGGGCAACACTGAAGCTTTCTTT. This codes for CASTTGGNTEAFF.

DNA of the CDR3: TGTGCCAGCAGCTTATCTAGCGGGGGGTACACCGGGGAGCTGTTTTTT. It translates to CASSLSSGGYTGELFF. The V gene is TRBV5-6, the J gene TRBJ2-2; 11 positions agree with TRBD2. The CDR3 runs 16 residues. V was pared by 2 bases and J by 3 bases, with 3 bases of the junction left unmatched. Germline assignment: CDR1 SGHDT and CDR2 YYEEEE.

In DNA, the CDR3 is TGTGCCACCAGCAGATTGGGGACCTCCGGGACAATGGAATACGAGCAGTACTTC. It specifies CATSRLGTSGTMEYEQYF. The chain links TRBV15 to TRBJ2-7; maybe TRBD1 (6 bases). In germline, CDR1 is LNHNV, CDR2 YYDKDF (reference sequence). Deletions cut 2 bases from V and 4 bases from J, with 24 bases between. The CDR3 spans 18 residues.

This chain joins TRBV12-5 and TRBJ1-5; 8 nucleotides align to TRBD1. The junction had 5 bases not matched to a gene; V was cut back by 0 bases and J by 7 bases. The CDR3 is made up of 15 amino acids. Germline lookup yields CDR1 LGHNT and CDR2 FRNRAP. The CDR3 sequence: CASGLVQGVGQPQHF. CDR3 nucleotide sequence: TGTGCTAGTGGTTTGGTACAGGGGGTGGGCCAGCCCCAGCATTTT.

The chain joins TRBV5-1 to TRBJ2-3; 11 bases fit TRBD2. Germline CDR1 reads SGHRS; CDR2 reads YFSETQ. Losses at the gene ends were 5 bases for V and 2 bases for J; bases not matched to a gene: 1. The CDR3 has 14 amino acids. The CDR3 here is CASSSGGVTDTQYF. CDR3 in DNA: TGCGCCAGCAGTAGCGGGGGGGTCACAGATACGCAGTATTTT. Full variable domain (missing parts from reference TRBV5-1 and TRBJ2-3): KAGVTQTPRYLIKTRGQQVTLSCSPISGHRSVSWYQQTPGQGLQFLFEYFSETQRNKGNFPGRFSGRQFSNSRSEMNVSTLELGDSALYLCASSSGGVTDTQYFGPGTRLTVL.

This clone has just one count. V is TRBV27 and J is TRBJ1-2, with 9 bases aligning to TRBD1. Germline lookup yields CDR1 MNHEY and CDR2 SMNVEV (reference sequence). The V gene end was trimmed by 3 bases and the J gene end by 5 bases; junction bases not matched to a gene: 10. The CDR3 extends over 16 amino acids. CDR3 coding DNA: TGTGCCAGCAGTTTTTTGGATACCGGGACAGGGTATGGCTACACCTTC. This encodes CASSFLDTGTGYGYTF.

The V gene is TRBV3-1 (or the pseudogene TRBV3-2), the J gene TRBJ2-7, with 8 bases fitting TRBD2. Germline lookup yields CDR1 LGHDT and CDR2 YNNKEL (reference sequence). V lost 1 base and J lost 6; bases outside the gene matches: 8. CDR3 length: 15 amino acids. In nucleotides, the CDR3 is TGTGCCAGCAGCCAAGGAGCGGGGGCCGCCACCGAGCAGTACTTC. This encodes CASSQGAGAATEQYF.

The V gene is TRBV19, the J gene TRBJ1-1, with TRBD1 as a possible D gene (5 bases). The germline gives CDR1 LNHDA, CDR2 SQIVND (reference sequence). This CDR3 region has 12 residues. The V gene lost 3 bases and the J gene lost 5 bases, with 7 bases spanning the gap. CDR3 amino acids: CASSIQGTEAFF. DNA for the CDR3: TGTGCCAGTAGTATCCAGGGTACTGAAGCTTTCTTT.